This T cell receptor beta chain was found in a study of PD-1 blockade in classical Hodgkin lymphoma. Documented time point: cycle 4 day 1 (C4D1), after more than 5 weeks of nivolumab. Relapses following autologous stem cell transplantation were seen in all patients, with brentuximab vedotin exposure varying. Study-wide results and limits: CD4+ but not CD8+ TCR diversity rose significantly by C4D1.

Sequenced by immunoSEQ multiplex PCR; TCRdb stores in-frame clones only, minus some. Counted here are roughly 60,000 clones, approximately 92% occurring once; the ten biggest clones make up 8%. Per the germline V gene, CDR1 is LNHDA and CDR2 is SQIVND (reference sequence). The CDR3 contains 14 residues. V was trimmed by 5 bases and J by 4 bases, leaving 12 bases between them. With regard to this clone: The antigen is undetermined.

The sample consisted of peripheral blood mononuclear cells (PBMCs), taken before the fourth cycle of nivolumab. The chain carries TRBV19 and TRBJ2-1; D ambiguous. This TCR derives from a human donor with classical Hodgkin lymphoma. The CDR3 reads CASSPGWSYNEQFF. CDR3 bases: TGTGCCAGTAGTCCCGGCTGGTCGTACAATGAGCAGTTCTTC.